The rows below give T cell receptor beta chains drawn from one sample of a study of cytomegalovirus exposure and HLA in healthy donors. The table came from immunoSEQ multiplex PCR; TCRdb's copy has only in-frame clones and leaves some out. Among 150,000 to 200,000 clones listed, about 83% were seen once. What was sequenced was PBMCs. These TCRs come from a woman between 18 and 29 years old in good health and CMV-seronegative. The CDR3 runs from the conserved cysteine through the conserved F or W. Fields, in order: CDR3 protein, J gene, V gene.

cdr3_aa: CASWDRQSTDTQYF
j_call: TRBJ2-3
v_call: TRBV5-1

cdr3_aa: CASSLQGLESNQPQHF
j_call: TRBJ1-5
v_call: TRBV5-1

cdr3_aa: CASSPTSFRNEQFF
j_call: TRBJ2-1
v_call: TRBV5-1

cdr3_aa: CASSARDTYEQYF
j_call: TRBJ2-7
v_call: TRBV7-6

cdr3_aa: CAWSTRGLAGSPETQYF
j_call: TRBJ2-5
v_call: TRBV30

cdr3_aa: CASSQTSGSTDTQYF
j_call: TRBJ2-3
v_call: TRBV9

cdr3_aa: CASSPGTSGEQFF
j_call: TRBJ2-1
v_call: TRBV7-6

cdr3_aa: CASSRVLAGSGELFF
j_call: TRBJ2-2
v_call: TRBV7-3

cdr3_aa: CASSLTGASTDTQYF
j_call: TRBJ2-3
v_call: TRBV5-4

cdr3_aa: CAWSVKGGGIYGYTF
j_call: TRBJ1-2
v_call: TRBV30

cdr3_aa: CASIERGRSTGELFF
j_call: TRBJ2-2
v_call: TRBV2

cdr3_aa: CASGTGGPGYTF
j_call: TRBJ1-2
v_call: TRBV12-5

cdr3_aa: CAWSVNREGYTF
j_call: TRBJ1-2
v_call: TRBV30

cdr3_aa: CAISDAKNTEAFF
j_call: TRBJ1-1
v_call: TRBV10-3

cdr3_aa: CASGGIYGYTF
j_call: TRBJ1-2
v_call: TRBV10-1

cdr3_aa: CASSPIHRGKLNNSPLHF
j_call: TRBJ1-6
v_call: TRBV23-1

cdr3_aa: CASSFLGARIEKLFF
j_call: TRBJ1-4
v_call: TRBV11-2

cdr3_aa: CSVGERRSHYGYTF
j_call: TRBJ1-2
v_call: TRBV29-1

cdr3_aa: CASSFKLRGQGVGSLYF
j_call: TRBJ2-7
v_call: TRBV5-4

cdr3_aa: CASSRLRGDEQYF
j_call: TRBJ2-7
v_call: TRBV5-8

cdr3_aa: CASSFRTRGEKLFF
j_call: TRBJ1-4
v_call: TRBV6-1

cdr3_aa: CAINSGANVLTF
j_call: TRBJ2-6
v_call: TRBV4-1

cdr3_aa: CASSPGTSAINEQFF
j_call: TRBJ2-1
v_call: TRBV5-4

cdr3_aa: CASSLGRANTGELFF
j_call: TRBJ2-2
v_call: TRBV5-4

cdr3_aa: CAESVQFTGELFF
j_call: TRBJ2-2
v_call: TRBV19

cdr3_aa: CASTQGTSTYNEQFF
j_call: TRBJ2-1
v_call: TRBV27

cdr3_aa: CSVEDRAMGYEQYF
j_call: TRBJ2-7
v_call: TRBV29-1

cdr3_aa: CSVRTGGGNEQYF
j_call: TRBJ2-7
v_call: TRBV29-1

cdr3_aa: CASSLGAGNTEAFF
j_call: TRBJ1-1
v_call: TRBV27

cdr3_aa: CASSQPGVNGYTF
j_call: TRBJ1-2
v_call: TRBV6-1

cdr3_aa: CASSSNGRRQEPQHF
j_call: TRBJ1-5
v_call: TRBV5-1

cdr3_aa: CASGLGQGARGSYEQYF
j_call: TRBJ2-7
v_call: TRBV12-5

cdr3_aa: CASSADAGYNQPQHF
j_call: TRBJ1-5
v_call: TRBV5-1

cdr3_aa: CASSLFTPSDEQYF
j_call: TRBJ2-7
v_call: TRBV5-1

cdr3_aa: CASGPGETQYF
j_call: TRBJ2-5
v_call: TRBV12-5

cdr3_aa: CAYGGLGQPQHF
j_call: TRBJ1-5
v_call: TRBV28

cdr3_aa: CASSRLDGGRDNEQFF
j_call: TRBJ2-1
v_call: TRBV4-1

cdr3_aa: CASSLQGGYGYTF
j_call: TRBJ1-2
v_call: TRBV5-6

cdr3_aa: CSAGRLGEQYF
j_call: TRBJ2-7
v_call: TRBV20-1

cdr3_aa: CASSQDLLSNTEAFF
j_call: TRBJ1-1
v_call: TRBV4-2

cdr3_aa: CASRTGNYGYTF
j_call: TRBJ1-2
v_call: TRBV27